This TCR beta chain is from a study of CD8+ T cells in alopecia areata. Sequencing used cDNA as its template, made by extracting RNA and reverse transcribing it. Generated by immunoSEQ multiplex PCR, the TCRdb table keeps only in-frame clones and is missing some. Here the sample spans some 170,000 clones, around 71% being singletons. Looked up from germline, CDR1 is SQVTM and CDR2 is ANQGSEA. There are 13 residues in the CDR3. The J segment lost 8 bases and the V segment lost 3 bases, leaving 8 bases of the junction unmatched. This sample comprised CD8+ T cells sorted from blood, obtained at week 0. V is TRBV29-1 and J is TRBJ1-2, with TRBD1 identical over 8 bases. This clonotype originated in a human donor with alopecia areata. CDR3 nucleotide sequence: TGCAGCGTTGATCTACAGGGGGAGGTGGGCTACACCTTC. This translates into CSVDLQGEVGYTF.